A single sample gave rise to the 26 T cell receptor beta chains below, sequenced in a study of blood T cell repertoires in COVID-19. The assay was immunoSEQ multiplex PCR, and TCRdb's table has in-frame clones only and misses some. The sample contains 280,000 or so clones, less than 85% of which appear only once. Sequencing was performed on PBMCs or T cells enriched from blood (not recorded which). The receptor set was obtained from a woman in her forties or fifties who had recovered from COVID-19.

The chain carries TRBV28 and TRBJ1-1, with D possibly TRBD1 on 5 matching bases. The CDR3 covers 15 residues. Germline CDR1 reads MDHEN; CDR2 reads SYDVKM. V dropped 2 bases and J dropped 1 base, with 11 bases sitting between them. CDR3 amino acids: CASSLPIGQNTEAFF. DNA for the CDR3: TGTGCCAGCAGTTTACCCATTGGACAGAACACTGAAGCTTTCTTT.

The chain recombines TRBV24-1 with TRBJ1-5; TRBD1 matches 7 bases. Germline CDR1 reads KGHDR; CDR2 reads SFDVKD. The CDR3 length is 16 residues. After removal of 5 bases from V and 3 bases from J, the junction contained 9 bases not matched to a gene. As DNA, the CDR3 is TGTGCCACCAGTGTCCCAAAGGGGGCTTTCAATCAGCCCCAGCATTTT. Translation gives CATSVPKGAFNQPQHF.

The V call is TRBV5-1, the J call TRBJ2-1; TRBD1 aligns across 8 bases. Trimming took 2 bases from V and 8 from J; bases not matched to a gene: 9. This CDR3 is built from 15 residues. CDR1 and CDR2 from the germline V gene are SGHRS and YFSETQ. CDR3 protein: CASSFGTGGSDEQFF. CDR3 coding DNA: TGCGCCAGCAGCTTCGGGACAGGAGGATCCGATGAGCAGTTCTTC.

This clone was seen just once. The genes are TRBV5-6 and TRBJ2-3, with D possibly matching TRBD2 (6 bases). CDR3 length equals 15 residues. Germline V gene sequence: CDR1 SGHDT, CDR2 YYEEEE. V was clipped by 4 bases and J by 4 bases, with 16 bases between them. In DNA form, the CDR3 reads TGTGCCAGCAGCCGTCCGGGAGAAGGACCAGATACGCAGTATTTT. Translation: CASSRPGEGPDTQYF.

The CDR3 reads CASSQVRQGNEQFF. Here the CDR3 DNA reads TGCGCCAGCAGCCAAGTGCGGCAGGGCAATGAGCAGTTCTTC. The V call is TRBV4-1, the J call TRBJ2-1; tentatively, D is TRBD1 (5 bases). Germline V CDR1 and CDR2: MGHRA, YSYEKL. V dropped 1 base and J dropped 6 bases, with 10 bases sitting between them. This CDR3 is 14 amino acids long.

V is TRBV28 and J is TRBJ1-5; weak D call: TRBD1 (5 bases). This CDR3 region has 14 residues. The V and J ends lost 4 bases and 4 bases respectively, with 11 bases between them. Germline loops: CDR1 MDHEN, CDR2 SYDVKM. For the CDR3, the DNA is TGTGCCAGCAGTTCCCCCACAGGAAATCAGCCCCAGCATTTT. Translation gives CASSSPTGNQPQHF.

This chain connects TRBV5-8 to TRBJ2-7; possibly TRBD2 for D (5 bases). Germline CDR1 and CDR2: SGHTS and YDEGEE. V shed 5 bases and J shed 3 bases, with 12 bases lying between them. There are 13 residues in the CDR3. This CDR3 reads CASRWVGVYEQYF. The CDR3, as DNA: TGTGCCAGCAGATGGGTCGGGGTCTACGAGCAGTACTTC.

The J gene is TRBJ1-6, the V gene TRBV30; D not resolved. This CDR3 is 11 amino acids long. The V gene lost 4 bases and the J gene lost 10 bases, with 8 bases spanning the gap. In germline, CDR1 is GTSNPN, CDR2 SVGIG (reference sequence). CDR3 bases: TGTGCCTGGACTACGGGATCACCCCTCCACTTT. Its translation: CAWTTGSPLHF.

For the CDR3, the DNA is TGTGCCAGCAGCTTAGCAGGGTACCAAGAGACCCAGTACTTC. This sequence encodes CASSLAGYQETQYF. The J gene is TRBJ2-5, the V gene TRBV7-3, with D perhaps TRBD1 (5 bases). Germline V gene data show CDR1 as SGHTA and CDR2 as FQGTGA. The ends were cut back, 2 bases at V and 0 bases at J, with 7 bases in the middle. The CDR3 consists of 14 residues.

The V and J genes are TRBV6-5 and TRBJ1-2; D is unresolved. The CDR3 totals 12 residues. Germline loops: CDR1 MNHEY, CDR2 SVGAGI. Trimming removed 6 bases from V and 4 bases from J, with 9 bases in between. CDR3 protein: CASSGRGYGYTF. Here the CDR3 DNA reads TGTGCCAGCAGCGGACGGGGCTATGGCTACACCTTC.

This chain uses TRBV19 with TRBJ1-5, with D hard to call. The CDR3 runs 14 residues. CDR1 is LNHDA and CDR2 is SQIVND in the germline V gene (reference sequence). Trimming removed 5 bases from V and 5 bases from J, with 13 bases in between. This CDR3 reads CASSGQSLDQPQHF. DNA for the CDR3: TGTGCCAGTAGTGGGCAGAGTCTCGATCAGCCCCAGCATTTT.

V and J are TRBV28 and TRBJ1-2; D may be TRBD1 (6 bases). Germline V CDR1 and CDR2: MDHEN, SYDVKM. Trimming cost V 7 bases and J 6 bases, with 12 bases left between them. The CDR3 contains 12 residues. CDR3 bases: TGTGCCAGCAAACCAGGGGTAAATGGCTACACCTTC. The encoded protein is CASKPGVNGYTF.

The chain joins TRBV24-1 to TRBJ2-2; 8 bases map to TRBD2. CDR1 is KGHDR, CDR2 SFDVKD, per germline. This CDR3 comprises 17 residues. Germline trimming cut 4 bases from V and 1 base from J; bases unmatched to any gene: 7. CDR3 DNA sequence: TGTGCCACCAGTGAACAAAGACTAGCGCGGAACACCGGGGAGCTGTTTTTT. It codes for CATSEQRLARNTGELFF.

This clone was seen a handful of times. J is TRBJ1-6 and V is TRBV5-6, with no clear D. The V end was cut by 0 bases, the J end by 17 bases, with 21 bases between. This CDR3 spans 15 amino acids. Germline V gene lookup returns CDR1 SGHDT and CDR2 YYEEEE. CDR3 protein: CASSLGTRAPREFHF. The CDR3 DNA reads TGTGCCAGCAGCTTGGGTACTAGGGCCCCGAGGGAATTCCACTTT.

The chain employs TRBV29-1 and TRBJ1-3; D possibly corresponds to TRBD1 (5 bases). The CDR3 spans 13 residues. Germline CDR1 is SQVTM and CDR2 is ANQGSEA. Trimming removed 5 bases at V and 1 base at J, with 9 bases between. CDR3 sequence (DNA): TGCAGCGTTTGGACATCTTCTGGAAACACCATATATTTT. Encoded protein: CSVWTSSGNTIYF.

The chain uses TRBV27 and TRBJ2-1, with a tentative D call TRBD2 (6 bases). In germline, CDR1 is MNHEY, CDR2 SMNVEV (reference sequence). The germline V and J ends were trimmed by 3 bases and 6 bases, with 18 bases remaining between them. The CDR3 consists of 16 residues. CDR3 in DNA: TGTGCCAGCAGTTTTTTGTGGGCTAGCGATGGCAATGAGCAGTTCTTC. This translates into CASSFLWASDGNEQFF.

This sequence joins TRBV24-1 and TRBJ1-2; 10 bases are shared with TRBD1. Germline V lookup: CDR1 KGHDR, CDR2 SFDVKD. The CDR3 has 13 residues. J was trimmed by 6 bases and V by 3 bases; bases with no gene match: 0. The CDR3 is CATSDGTGDGYTF. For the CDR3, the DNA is TGTGCCACCAGTGATGGGACAGGGGATGGCTACACCTTC.

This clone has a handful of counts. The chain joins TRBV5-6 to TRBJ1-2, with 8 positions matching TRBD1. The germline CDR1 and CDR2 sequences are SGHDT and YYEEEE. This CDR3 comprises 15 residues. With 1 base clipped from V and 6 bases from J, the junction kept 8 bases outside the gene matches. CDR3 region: CASSLWDRIWNGYTF. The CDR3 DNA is TGTGCCAGCAGCTTGTGGGACAGGATCTGGAATGGCTACACCTTC.

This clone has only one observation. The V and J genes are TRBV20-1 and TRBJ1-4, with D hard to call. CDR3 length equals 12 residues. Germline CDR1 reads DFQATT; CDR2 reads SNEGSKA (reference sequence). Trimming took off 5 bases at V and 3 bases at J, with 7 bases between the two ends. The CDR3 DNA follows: TGCAGTGCTGGTGACTCTAATGAAAAACTGTTTTTT. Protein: CSAGDSNEKLFF.

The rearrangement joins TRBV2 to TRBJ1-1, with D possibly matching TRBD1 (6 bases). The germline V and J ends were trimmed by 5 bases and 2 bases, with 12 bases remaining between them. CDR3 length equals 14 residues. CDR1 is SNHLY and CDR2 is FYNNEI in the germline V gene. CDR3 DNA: TGTGCCAGCAGTTTACAGGGCCCCAACACTGAAGCTTTCTTT. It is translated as CASSLQGPNTEAFF.

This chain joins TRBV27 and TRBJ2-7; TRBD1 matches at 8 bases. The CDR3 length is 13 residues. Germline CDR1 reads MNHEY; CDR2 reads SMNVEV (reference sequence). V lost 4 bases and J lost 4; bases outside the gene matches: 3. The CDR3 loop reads CASSSRTGYEQYF. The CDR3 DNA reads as TGTGCCAGCAGTTCGAGGACAGGGTACGAGCAGTACTTC.

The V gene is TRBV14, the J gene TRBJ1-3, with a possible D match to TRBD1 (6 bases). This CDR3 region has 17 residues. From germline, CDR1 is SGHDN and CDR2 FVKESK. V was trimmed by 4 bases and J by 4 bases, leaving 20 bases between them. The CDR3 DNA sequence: TGTGCCAGCAGCCTCAACTGGGCCGGGACAACCGGAAACACCATATATTTT. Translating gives CASSLNWAGTTGNTIYF. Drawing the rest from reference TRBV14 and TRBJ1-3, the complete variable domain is EAGVTQFPSHSVIEKGQTVTLRCDPISGHDNLYWYRRVMGKEIKFLLHFVKESKQDESGMPNNRFLAERTGGTYSTLKVQPAELEDSGVYFCASSLNWAGTTGNTIYFGEGSWLTVV.

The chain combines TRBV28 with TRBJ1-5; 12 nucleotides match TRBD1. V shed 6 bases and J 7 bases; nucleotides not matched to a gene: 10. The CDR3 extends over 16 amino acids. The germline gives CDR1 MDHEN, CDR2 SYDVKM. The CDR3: CASRSGTGGAGQPQHF. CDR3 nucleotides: TGTGCCAGCAGGTCCGGGACAGGGGGCGCCGGGCAGCCCCAGCATTTT.

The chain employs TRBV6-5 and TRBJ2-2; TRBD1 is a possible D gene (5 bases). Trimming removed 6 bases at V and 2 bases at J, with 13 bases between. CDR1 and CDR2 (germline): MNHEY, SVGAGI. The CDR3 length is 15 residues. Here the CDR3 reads CASSLTWGNTGELFF. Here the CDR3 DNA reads TGTGCCAGCAGCCTTACCTGGGGCAACACCGGGGAGCTGTTTTTT.

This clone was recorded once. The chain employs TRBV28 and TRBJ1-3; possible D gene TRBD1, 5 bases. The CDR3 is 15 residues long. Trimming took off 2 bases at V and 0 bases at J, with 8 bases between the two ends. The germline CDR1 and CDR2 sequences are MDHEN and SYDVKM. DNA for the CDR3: TGTGCCAGCAGTTTACCCAGGGCCTCTGGAAACACCATATATTTT. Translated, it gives CASSLPRASGNTIYF.

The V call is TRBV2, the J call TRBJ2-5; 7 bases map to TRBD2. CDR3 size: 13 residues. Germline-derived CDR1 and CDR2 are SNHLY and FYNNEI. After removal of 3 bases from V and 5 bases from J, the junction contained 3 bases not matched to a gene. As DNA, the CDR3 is TGTGCCAGCAGTGACCTGGGGGGGGAGACCCAGTACTTC. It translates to CASSDLGGETQYF.